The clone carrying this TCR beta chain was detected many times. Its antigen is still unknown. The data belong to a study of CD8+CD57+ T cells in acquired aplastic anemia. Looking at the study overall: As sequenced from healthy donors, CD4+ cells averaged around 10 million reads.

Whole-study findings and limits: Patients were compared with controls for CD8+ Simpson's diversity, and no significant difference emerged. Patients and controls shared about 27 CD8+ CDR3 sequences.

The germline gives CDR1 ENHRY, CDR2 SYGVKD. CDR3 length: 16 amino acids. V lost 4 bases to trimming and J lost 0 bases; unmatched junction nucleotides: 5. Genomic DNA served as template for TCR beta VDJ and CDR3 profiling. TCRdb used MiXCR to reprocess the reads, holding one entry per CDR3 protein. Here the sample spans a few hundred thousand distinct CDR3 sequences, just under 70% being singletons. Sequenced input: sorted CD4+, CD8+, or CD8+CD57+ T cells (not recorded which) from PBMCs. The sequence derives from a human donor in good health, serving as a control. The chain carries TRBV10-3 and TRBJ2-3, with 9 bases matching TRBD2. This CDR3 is CAISGSGGPSTDTQYF. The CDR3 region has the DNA TGTGCCATCAGTGGTAGCGGGGGTCCTAGCACAGATACGCAGTATTTT.